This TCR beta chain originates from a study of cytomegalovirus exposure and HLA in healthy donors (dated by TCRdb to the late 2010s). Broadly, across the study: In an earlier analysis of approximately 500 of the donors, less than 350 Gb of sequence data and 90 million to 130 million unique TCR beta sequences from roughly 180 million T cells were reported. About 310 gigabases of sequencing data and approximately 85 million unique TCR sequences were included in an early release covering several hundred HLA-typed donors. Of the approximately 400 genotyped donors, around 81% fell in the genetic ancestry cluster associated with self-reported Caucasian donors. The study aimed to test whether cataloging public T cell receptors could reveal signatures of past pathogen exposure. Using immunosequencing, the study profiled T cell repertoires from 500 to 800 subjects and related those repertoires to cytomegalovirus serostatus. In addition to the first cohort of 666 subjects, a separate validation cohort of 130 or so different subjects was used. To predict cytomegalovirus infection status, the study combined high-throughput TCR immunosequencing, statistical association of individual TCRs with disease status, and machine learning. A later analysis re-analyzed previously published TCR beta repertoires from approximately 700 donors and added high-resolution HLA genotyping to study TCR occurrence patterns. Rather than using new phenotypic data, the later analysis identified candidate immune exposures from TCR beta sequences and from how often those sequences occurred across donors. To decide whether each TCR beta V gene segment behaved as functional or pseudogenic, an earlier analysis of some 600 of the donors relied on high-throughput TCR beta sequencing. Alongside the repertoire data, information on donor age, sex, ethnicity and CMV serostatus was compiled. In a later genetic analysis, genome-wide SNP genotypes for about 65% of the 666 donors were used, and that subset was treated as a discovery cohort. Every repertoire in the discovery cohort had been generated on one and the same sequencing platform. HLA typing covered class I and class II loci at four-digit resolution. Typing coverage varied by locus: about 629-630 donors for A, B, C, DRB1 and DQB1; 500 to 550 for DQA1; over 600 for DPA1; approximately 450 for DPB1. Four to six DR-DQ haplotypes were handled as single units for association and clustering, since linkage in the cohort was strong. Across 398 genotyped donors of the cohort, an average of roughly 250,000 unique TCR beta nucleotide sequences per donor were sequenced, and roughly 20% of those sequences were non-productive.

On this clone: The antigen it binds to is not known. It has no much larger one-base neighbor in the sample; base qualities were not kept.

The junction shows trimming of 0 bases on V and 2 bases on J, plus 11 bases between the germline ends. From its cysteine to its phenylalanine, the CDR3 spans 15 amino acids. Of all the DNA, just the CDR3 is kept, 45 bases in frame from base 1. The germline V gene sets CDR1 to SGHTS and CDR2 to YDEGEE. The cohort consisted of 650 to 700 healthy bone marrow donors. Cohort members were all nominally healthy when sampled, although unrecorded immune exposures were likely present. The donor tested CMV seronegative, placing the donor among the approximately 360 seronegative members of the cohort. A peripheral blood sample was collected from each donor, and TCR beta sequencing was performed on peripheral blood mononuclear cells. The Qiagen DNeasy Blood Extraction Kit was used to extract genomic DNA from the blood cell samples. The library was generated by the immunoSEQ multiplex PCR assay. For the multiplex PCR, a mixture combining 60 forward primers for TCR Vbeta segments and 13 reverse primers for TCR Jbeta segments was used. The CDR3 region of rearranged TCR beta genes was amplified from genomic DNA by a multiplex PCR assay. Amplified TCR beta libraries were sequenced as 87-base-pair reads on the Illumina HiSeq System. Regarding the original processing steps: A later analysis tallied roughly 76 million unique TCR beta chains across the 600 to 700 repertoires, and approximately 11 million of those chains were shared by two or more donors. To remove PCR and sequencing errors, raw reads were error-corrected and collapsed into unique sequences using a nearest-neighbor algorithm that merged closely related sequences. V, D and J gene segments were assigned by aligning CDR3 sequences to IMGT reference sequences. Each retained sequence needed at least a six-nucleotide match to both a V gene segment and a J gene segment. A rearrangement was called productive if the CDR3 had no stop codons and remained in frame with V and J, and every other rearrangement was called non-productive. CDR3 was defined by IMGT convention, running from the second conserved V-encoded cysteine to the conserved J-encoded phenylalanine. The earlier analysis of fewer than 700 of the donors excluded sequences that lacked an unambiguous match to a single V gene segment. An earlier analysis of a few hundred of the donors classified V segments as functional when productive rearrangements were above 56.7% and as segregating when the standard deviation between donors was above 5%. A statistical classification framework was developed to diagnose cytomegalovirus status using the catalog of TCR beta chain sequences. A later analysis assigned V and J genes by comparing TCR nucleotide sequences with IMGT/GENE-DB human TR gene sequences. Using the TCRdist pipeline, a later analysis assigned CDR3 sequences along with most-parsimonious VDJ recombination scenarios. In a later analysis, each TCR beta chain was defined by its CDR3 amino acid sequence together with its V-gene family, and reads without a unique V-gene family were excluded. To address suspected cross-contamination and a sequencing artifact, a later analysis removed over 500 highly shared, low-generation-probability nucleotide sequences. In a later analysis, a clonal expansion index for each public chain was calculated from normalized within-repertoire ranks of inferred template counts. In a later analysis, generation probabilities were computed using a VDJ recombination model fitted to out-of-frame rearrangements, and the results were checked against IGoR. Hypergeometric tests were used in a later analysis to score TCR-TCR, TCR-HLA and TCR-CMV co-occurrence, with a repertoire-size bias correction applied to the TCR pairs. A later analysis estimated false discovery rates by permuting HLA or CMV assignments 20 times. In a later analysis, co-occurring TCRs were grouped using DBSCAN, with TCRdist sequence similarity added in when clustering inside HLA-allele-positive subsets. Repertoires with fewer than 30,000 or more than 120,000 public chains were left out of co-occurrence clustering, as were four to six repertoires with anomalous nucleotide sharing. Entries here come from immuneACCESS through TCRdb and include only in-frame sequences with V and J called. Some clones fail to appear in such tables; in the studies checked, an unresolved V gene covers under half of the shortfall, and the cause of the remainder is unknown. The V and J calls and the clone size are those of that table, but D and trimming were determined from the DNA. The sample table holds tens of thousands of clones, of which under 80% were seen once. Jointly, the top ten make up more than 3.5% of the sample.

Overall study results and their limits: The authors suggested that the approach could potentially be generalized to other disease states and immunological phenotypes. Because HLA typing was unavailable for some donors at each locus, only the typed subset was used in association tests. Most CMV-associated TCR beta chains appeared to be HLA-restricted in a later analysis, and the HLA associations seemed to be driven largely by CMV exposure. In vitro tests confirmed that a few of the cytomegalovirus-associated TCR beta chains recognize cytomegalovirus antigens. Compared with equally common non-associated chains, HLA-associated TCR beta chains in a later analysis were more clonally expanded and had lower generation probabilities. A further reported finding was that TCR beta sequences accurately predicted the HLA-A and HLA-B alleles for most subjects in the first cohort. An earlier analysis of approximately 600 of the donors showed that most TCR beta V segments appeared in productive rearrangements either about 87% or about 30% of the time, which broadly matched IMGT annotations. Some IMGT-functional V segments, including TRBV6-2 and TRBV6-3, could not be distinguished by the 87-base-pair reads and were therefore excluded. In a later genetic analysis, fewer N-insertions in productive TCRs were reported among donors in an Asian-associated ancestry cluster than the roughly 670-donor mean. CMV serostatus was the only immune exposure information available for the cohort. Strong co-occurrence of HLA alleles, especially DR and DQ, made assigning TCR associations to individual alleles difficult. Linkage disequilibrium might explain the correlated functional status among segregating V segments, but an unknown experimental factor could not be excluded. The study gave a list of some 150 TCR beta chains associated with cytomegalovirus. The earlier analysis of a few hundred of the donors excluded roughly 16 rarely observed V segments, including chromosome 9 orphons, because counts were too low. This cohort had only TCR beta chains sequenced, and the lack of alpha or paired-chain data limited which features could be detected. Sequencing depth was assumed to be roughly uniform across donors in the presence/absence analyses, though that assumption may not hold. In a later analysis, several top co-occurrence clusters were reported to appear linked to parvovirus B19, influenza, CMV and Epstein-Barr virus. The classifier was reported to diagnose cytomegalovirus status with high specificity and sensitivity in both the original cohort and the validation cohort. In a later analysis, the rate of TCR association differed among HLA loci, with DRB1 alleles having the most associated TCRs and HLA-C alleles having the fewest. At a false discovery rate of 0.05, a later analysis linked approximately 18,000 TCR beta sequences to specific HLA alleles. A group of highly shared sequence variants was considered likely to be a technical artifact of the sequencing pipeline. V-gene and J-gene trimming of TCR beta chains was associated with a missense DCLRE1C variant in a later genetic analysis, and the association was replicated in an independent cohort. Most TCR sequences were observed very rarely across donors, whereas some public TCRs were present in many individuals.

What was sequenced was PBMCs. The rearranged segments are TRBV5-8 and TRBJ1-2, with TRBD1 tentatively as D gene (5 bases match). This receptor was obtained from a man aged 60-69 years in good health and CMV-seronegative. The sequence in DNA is TGTGCCAGCAGCTTGGAGGGGATCCTAAACTATGGCTACACCTTC. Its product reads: CASSLEGILNYGYTF.